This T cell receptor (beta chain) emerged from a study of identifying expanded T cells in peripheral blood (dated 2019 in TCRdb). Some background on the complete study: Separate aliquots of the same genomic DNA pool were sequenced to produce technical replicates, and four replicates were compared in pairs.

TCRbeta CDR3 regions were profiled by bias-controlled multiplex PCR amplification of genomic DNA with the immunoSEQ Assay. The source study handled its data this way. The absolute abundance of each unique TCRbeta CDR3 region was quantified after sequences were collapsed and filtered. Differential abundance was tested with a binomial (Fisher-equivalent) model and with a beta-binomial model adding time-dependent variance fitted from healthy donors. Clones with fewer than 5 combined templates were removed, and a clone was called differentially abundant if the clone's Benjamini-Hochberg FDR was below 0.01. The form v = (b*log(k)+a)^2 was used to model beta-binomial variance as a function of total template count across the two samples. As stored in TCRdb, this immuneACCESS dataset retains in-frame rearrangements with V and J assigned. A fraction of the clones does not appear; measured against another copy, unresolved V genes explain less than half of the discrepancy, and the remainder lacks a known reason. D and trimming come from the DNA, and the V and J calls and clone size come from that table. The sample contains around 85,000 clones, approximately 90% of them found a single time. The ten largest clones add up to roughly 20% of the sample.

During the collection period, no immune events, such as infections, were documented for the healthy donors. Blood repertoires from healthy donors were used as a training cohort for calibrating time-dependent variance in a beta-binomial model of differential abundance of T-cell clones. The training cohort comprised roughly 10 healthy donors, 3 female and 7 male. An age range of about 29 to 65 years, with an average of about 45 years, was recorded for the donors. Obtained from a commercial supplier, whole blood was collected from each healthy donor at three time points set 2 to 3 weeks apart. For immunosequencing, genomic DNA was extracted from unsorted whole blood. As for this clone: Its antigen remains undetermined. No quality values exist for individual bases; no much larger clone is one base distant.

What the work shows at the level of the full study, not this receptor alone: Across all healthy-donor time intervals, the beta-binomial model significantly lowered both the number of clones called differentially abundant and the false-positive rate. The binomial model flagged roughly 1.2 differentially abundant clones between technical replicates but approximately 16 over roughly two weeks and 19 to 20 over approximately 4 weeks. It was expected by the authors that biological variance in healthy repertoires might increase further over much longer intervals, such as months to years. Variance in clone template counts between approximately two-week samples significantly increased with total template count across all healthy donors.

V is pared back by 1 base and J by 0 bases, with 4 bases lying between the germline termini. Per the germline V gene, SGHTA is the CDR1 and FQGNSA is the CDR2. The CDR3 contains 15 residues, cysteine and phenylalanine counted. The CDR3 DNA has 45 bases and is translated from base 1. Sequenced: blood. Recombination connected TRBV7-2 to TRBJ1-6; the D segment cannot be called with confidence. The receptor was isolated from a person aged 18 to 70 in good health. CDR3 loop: CASSLVSSYNSPLHF. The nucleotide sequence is TGTGCCAGCAGCTTAGTGAGCTCCTATAATTCACCCCTCCACTTT.